The 4 T cell receptor beta chains presented below share a single source sample, sequenced in a study of tumor-infiltrating lymphocytes in primary liver carcinoma. Between roughly 18 and 30 mg of unsorted bulk tissue served as the source from which RNA and DNA were co-extracted. The input was 450 to 500 ng total RNA; TCR beta cDNA was made from it with a constant-region primer. Researchers made the TCR beta libraries by running three nested multiplex PCR rounds with slightly modified ARM-PCR. In the first two PCR rounds, TRBV1-TRBV30 forward primers were paired with a C-beta reverse primer, and each round lasted roughly 10 cycles. One entry per CDR3 protein results from TCRdb running MiXCR on the multiplex PCR reads. This table has some 130,000 distinct CDR3 sequences, around 70% appearing once. Sequenced material: tumor-adjacent normal liver tissue. These receptors were taken from a woman aged 55-69 years with primary liver carcinoma and hepatitis B virus infection.

As to this clonotype: Sequence at one end of the junction differs from germline and may be a read error. The chain recombines TRBV6-6 with TRBJ2-7; TRBD2 is a possible D gene (6 bases). The CDR3 runs to 16 residues. CDR1 MNHNY and CDR2 SVGAGI come from the germline V gene (reference sequence). The CDR3 reads CASNPSLGTYSNEQYF. The CDR3 nucleotides read TGTGCCAGCAATCCCTCACTGGGGACTTACTCCAACGAGCAGTACTTC.

A word on this clonotype: One junction end disagrees with the germline gene, perhaps due to a read error. The chain couples TRBV6-6 to TRBJ1-1, with D possibly matching TRBD1 (5 bases). The germline gives CDR1 MNHNY, CDR2 SVGAGI (reference sequence). The CDR3 totals 15 residues. The CDR3 reads CASSYSWGVKTVAFF. The DNA of the CDR3 is TGTGCCAGCAGTTACAGTTGGGGGGTGAAGACTGTAGCTTTCTTT.

As regards this clonotype: At one end, the junction sequence differs from germline, possibly due to a read error. The chain employs TRBV7-9 and TRBJ2-2; 8 nucleotides agree with TRBD2. The CDR3 runs to 17 residues. The germline gives CDR1 SEHNR, CDR2 FQNEAQ (reference sequence). The DNA for the CDR3 is TGTGCCAGCAGCTTAAGAGACGGGAGGGTAGACACCGGGAAGCTGTCTTTT. Amino acid sequence: CASSLRDGRVDTGKLSF.

V and J are TRBV29-1 and TRBJ2-7; D possibly uses TRBD1 or TRBD2 (5 bases each). Germline-derived CDR1 and CDR2 are SQVTM and ANQGSEA. The CDR3 length is 14 residues. The V gene lost 8 bases and the J gene lost 2 bases, with 19 bases spanning the gap. CDR3 coding DNA: TGCAGCATTGTCCCCGGGACGACAACCTACGAGCAGTACTTC. Its protein product is CSIVPGTTTYEQYF.